This T cell receptor beta chain was obtained from a study of CD8+CD57+ T cells in acquired aplastic anemia. The germline CDR1 and CDR2 sequences are SGHTA and FQGNSA. V lost 5 bases, J lost 2 bases, and 15 bases lay in between. This CDR3 contains 15 residues. Whole-study findings and limits: With respect to CD8+ Simpson's diversity, patients and controls did not differ significantly. In common between the patients and the controls were twenty-nine CD8+ CDR3 sequences.

With regard to this clonotype: Its antigen is still unknown.

Genomic DNA constituted the template upon which TCR beta VDJ and CDR3 profiling was performed. In TCRdb, the reads were re-called with MiXCR into one record per CDR3 protein. The sample has hundreds of thousands of distinct CDR3 sequences, approximately 32% seen once. Before being chosen for sequencing, patients had shown CD8+CD57+ cell expansion by flow cytometry. V and J are TRBV7-2 and TRBJ2-5, with D perhaps matching TRBD1 (5 bases). This sequence originates from a human donor with aplastic anemia. The sequencing sample was made of sorted CD4+, CD8+, or CD8+CD57+ T cells (not recorded which) from PBMCs. CDR3 in amino acids: CASSVDSGQQETQYF. In nucleotides, the CDR3 is TGTGCCAGCAGCGTAGATTCAGGGCAGCAAGAGACCCAGTACTTC.